What follows are 23 T cell receptor beta chains derived from one specimen sequenced in a study of OX40 agonist ivuxolimab in advanced cancers. The data were produced by immunoSEQ multiplex PCR, yet TCRdb's version contains in-frame clones alone and is incomplete. The sample includes around 80,000 clones, about nine tenths of them seen just once. The sequencing used CD4+ or CD8+ T cells sorted from blood, collected in a trial of the OX40 agonist ivuxolimab. These receptors originate from an adult with an advanced solid tumor such as melanoma, head and neck, liver or kidney cancer.

This clone was counted a single time. The chain links TRBV29-1 to TRBJ2-2, with a possible D match to TRBD2 (5 bases). CDR1 is SQVTM and CDR2 is ANQGSEA in the germline V gene. Trimming removed 6 bases from V and 4 bases from J, with 15 bases in between. This CDR3 is built from 14 residues. The CDR3 protein is CSVQPHGSTGELFF. CDR3 nucleotide sequence: TGCAGCGTACAACCCCATGGGAGCACCGGGGAGCTGTTTTTT.

The CDR3 region has the DNA TGTGCCAGCAGTCTCTTGGACAGGGACAATGAGCAGTTCTTC. Translating it yields CASSLLDRDNEQFF. The V and J genes are TRBV27 and TRBJ2-1; 8 bases are a match to TRBD1. V trimming: 5 bases; J trimming: 5 bases; junction bases outside the gene matches: 5. Germline V gives CDR1 MNHEY, CDR2 SMNVEV (reference sequence). The CDR3 totals 14 residues.

The chain couples TRBV27 to TRBJ1-5; no firm D call. Germline CDR1 MNHEY, CDR2 SMNVEV (reference sequence). V lost 5 bases to trimming and J lost 3 bases, with 14 bases between them. CDR3 size: 15 residues. The CDR3 loop reads CASSEGARTNQPQHF. Written as DNA, the CDR3 is TGTGCCAGCAGTGAGGGCGCCAGGACCAATCAGCCCCAGCATTTT.

The chain employs TRBV5-6 and TRBJ1-1, with D unclear. The CDR3 contains 13 residues. The V gene lost 7 bases and the J gene lost 4 bases, with 14 bases spanning the gap. Germline values: CDR1 SGHDT, CDR2 YYEEEE. CDR3 sequence reads: CASWTPAGTEAFF. The DNA for the CDR3 is TGTGCCAGCTGGACTCCCGCCGGCACTGAAGCTTTCTTT.

CDR3: CASSRTTYEQYF. CDR3 sequence (DNA): TGTGCCAGCAGCCGGACGACCTACGAGCAGTACTTC. The chain recombines TRBV11-2 with TRBJ2-7; D gene uncertain. Trimming pared 5 bases from V and 2 bases from J, leaving 7 bases between. From germline, CDR1 is SGHAT and CDR2 FQNNGV. This CDR3 contains 12 residues.

J is TRBJ1-5 and V is TRBV30; unclear D gene. Per germline, CDR1 GTSNPN and CDR2 SVGIG (reference sequence). The germline V and J ends were trimmed by 4 bases and 2 bases, with 9 bases remaining between them. The CDR3 sequence is 13 residues long. The CDR3 bases are TGTGCCTGGAACATAGGTGGCAATCAGCCCCAGCATTTT. Translating gives CAWNIGGNQPQHF.

J is TRBJ2-2 and V is TRBV2, with D perhaps TRBD1 (6 bases). V gave up 9 bases and J gave up 4 bases, with 15 bases separating them. The germline CDR1 and CDR2 sequences are SNHLY and FYNNEI. The CDR3 length is 14 residues. The CDR3 DNA sequence: TGTGCCAGTTCCGGACAGCGATCCACCGGGGAGCTGTTTTTT. Protein product: CASSGQRSTGELFF. The full variable domain, its missing parts supplied by reference TRBV2 and TRBJ2-2, is EPEVTQTPSHQVTQMGQEVILRCVPISNHLYFYWYRQILGQKVEFLVSFYNNEISEKSEIFDDQFSVERPDGSNFTLKIRSTKLEDSAMYFCASSGQRSTGELFFGEGSRLTVL.

This chain connects TRBV10-3 to TRBJ2-2, with D maybe TRBD1 (5 bases). The V gene's germline CDR1 is ENHRY and CDR2 SYGVKD. The V gene lost 4 bases and the J gene lost 3 bases, with 9 bases spanning the gap. The CDR3 consists of 14 residues. CDR3 region: CAISVSRDTGELFF. In DNA form, the CDR3 reads TGTGCCATCAGTGTCTCCAGGGACACCGGGGAGCTGTTTTTT.

This clone has more than one count but fewer than ten. The V call is TRBV6-5, the J call TRBJ1-6; TRBD1 might be the D (5 bases). The CDR3 runs 14 residues. The V end lost 4 bases, the J end lost 7 bases, and 11 bases lay between the germline ends. Germline CDR1 reads MNHEY; CDR2 reads SVGAGI. The CDR3 coding sequence is TGTGCCAGCAGTTCCCAGGGTCAAAATTCACCCCTCCACTTT. Amino acids: CASSSQGQNSPLHF.

The V call is TRBV6-6, the J call TRBJ2-7, with 7 bases aligning to TRBD2. Per germline, CDR1 MNHNY and CDR2 SVGAGI (reference sequence). CDR3 length: 15 residues. J gave up 2 bases and V 0 bases, and 4 bases lay outside the gene matches. The CDR3 nucleotides are TGTGCCAGCAGTTACTCGGGGAGGGGCACCTACGAGCAGTACTTC. Translating it yields CASSYSGRGTYEQYF.

The chain employs TRBV10-2 and TRBJ1-1, with 7 bases matching TRBD1. The CDR3 runs 11 residues. CDR1 and CDR2 (germline): WSHSY, SAAADI. The V segment lost 10 bases and the J segment 6 bases; nucleotides outside the gene matches: 5. CDR3 in amino acids: CATEQGAEAFF. The CDR3 DNA sequence: TGCGCCACCGAGCAGGGGGCTGAAGCTTTCTTT.

Only one count was recorded for this clone. The chain joins TRBV30 to TRBJ2-7; a possible D gene is TRBD1 (6 bases). The germline gives CDR1 GTSNPN, CDR2 SVGIG (reference sequence). The V and J ends lost 0 bases and 4 bases respectively, with 16 bases between them. The length of the CDR3 is 15 residues. For the CDR3, the DNA is TGTGCCTGGAGTGTTGGGACACCGCTTCGATACGAGCAGTACTTC. Translating it yields CAWSVGTPLRYEQYF.

This clone was seen once. The chain joins TRBV4-2 to TRBJ1-1; a possible D gene is TRBD1 (6 bases). Germline V lookup: CDR1 LGHNA, CDR2 YNFKEQ. The CDR3 is 16 residues long. Trimming left V 5 bases short and J 3 bases short, with 19 bases between. CDR3 sequence: CASSDQLQGSYTEAFF. CDR3 nucleotide sequence: TGTGCCAGCAGCGATCAGCTACAGGGTTCATACACTGAAGCTTTCTTT.

The chain uses TRBV28 and TRBJ1-5; the match to TRBD1 covers 8 bases. J was trimmed by 2 bases and V by 8 bases; bases with no gene match: 2. The CDR3 runs 13 residues. Germline V gene sequence: CDR1 MDHEN, CDR2 SYDVKM. As DNA, the CDR3 is TGTGCCAGCTGGACAGGGCGCAATCAGCCCCAGCATTTT. It translates to CASWTGRNQPQHF. The full variable domain, with the rest looked up from reference TRBV28 and TRBJ1-5, is DVKVTQSSRYLVKRTGEKVFLECVQDMDHENMFWYRQDPGLGLRLIYFSYDVKMKEKGDIPEGYSVSREKKERFSLILESASTNQTSMYLCASWTGRNQPQHFGDGTRLSIL.

The chain links TRBV28 to TRBJ2-6; D ambiguous. The CDR3 is 15 residues long. The germline V gene has CDR1 MDHEN and CDR2 SYDVKM. V gave up 1 base and J gave up 0 bases, with 4 bases separating them. CDR3 amino acids: CASSLSGSGANVLTF. The CDR3 nucleotides read TGTGCCAGCAGTTTATCAGGCTCTGGGGCCAACGTCCTGACTTTC. Together with reference TRBV28 and TRBJ2-6, the CDR3 gives the full variable domain: DVKVTQSSRYLVKRTGEKVFLECVQDMDHENMFWYRQDPGLGLRLIYFSYDVKMKEKGDIPEGYSVSREKKERFSLILESASTNQTSMYLCASSLSGSGANVLTFGAGSRLTVL.

This chain connects TRBV5-1 to TRBJ2-7; 7 bases are shared with TRBD1. This CDR3 has 16 residues. CDR1 SGHRS and CDR2 YFSETQ come from the germline V gene. V shed 1 base, J shed 4 bases, and the junction held 11 bases outside the gene matches. CDR3 nucleotides: TGCGCCAGCAGCTTGTTTCTGACAGGGAGCTCTTACGAGCAGTACTTC. It encodes CASSLFLTGSSYEQYF.

The rearrangement joins TRBV7-6 to TRBJ2-7; 7 nucleotides line up with TRBD2. Germline CDR1 is SGHVS and CDR2 is FNYEAQ. The CDR3 runs 14 residues. The V segment lost 0 bases and the J segment 6 bases; nucleotides outside the gene matches: 5. Written as DNA, the CDR3 is TGTGCCAGCAGCTTAGCCGCGGGAGTTGTCGAGCAGTACTTC. Residues: CASSLAAGVVEQYF.

This chain links TRBV5-1 with TRBJ2-2, with a possible D match to TRBD1 (6 bases). Looked up from germline, CDR1 is SGHRS and CDR2 is YFSETQ. The CDR3 extends over 13 amino acids. V lost 4 bases to trimming and J lost 15 bases, with 19 bases between them. CDR3 region: CASSKWDNAILFF. The CDR3 DNA is TGCGCCAGCAGCAAATGGGACAACGCTATATTGTTTTTT.

The chain recombines TRBV28 with TRBJ2-1; tentatively, D is TRBD1 (5 bases). The germline V gene has CDR1 MDHEN and CDR2 SYDVKM. CDR3 length: 14 amino acids. Trimming cost V 2 bases and J 7 bases, with 12 bases left between them. CDR3 sequence: CASSLGPGLNEQFF. CDR3 nucleotides: TGTGCCAGCAGTTTAGGGCCAGGGTTAAATGAGCAGTTCTTC.

The chain carries TRBV28 and TRBJ2-7, with 10 positions matching TRBD2. The CDR3 is 15 amino acids. Germline CDR1 MDHEN, CDR2 SYDVKM. The J segment lost 7 bases and the V segment lost 1 base, leaving 7 bases of the junction unmatched. The CDR3, as DNA: TGTGCCAGCAGTTTATTCGCAGCGGGAGGGCGTGAGCAGTACTTC. It yields the protein CASSLFAAGGREQYF.

This rearrangement joins TRBV7-8 to TRBJ2-2, with 11 bases identical to TRBD1. CDR1 is SGHVS, CDR2 FQNEAQ, per germline. This CDR3 has 20 amino acids. V trimming: 5 bases; J trimming: 4 bases; junction bases outside the gene matches: 18. The CDR3 DNA follows: TGTGCCAGCAGCCCAATTAAGCGGCGGACAGGGGGCTTATTCACCGGGGAGCTGTTTTTT. It is translated as CASSPIKRRTGGLFTGELFF.

This clone appeared a single time. CDR3 loop: CASSPTQDTEAFF. The CDR3 coding sequence is TGTGCCAGCAGCCCCACCCAGGACACTGAAGCTTTCTTT. The chain combines TRBV5-4 with TRBJ1-1; D not certain. Germline values: CDR1 SGHNT, CDR2 YYREEE (reference sequence). Trimming left V 4 bases short and J 3 bases short, with 10 bases between. The CDR3 has 13 amino acids. Full variable domain (remainder filled in from reference TRBV5-4 and TRBJ1-1): ETGVTQSPTHLIKTRGQQVTLRCSSQSGHNTVSWYQQALGQGPQFIFQYYREEENGRGNFPPRFSGLQFPNYSSELNVNALELDDSALYLCASSPTQDTEAFFGQGTRLTVV.

The gene calls are TRBV5-1 and TRBJ1-1; 7 nucleotides match TRBD1. Germline trimming cut 0 bases from V and 11 bases from J; bases unmatched to any gene: 10. The CDR3 is 14 residues long. Germline CDR1 is SGHRS and CDR2 is YFSETQ. CDR3: CASSLEIGTARAFF. The CDR3 DNA sequence: TGCGCCAGCAGCTTGGAAATTGGGACAGCGCGCGCTTTCTTT.